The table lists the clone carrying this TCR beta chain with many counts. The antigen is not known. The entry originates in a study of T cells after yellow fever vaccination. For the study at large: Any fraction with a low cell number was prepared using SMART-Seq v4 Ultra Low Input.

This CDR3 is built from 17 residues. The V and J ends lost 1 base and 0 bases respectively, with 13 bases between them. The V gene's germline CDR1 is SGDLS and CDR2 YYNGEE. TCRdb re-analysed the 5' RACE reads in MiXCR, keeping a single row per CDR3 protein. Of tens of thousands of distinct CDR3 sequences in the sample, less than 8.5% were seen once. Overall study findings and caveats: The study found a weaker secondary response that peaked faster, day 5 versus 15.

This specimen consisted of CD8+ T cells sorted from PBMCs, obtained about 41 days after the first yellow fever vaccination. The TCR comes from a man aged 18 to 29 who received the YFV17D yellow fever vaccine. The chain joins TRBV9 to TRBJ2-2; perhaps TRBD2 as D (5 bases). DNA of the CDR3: TGTGCCAGCAGCGTACGGGGAAATGTCGCGAACACCGGGGAGCTGTTTTTT. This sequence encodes CASSVRGNVANTGELFF. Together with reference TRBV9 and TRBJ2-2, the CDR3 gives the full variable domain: DSGVTQTPKHLITATGQRVTLRCSPRSGDLSVYWYQQSLDQGLQFLIQYYNGEERAKGNILERFSAQQFPDLHSELNLSSLELGDSALYFCASSVRGNVANTGELFFGEGSRLTVL.